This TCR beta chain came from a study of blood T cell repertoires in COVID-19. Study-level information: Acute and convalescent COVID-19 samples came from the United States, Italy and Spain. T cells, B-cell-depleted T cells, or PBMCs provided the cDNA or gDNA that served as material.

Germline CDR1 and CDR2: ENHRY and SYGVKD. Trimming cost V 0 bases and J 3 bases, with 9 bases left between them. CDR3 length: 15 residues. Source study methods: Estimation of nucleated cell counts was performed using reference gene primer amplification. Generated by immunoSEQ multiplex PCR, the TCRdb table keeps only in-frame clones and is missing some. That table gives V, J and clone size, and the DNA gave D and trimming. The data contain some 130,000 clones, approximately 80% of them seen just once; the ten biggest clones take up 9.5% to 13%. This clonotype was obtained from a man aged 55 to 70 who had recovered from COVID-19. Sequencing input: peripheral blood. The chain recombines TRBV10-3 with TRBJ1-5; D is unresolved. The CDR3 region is CAISESVSHNQPQHF. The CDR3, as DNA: TGTGCCATCAGTGAGTCGGTCAGTCACAATCAGCCCCAGCATTTT.